Listed below are T cell receptor beta chains from one sample, sequenced in a study of T cells in Graves' hyperthyroidism and ophthalmopathy. TCRdb re-called the multiplex PCR reads through MiXCR, storing one row per CDR3 protein. The data hold hundreds of thousands of distinct CDR3 sequences, with roughly 40% observed a single time. The sample taken for sequencing was blood. These receptors came from a man aged 18 to 35 with Graves' hyperthyroidism. Each CDR3 is given with its conserved first and last residue. Fields, in order: clone size, J gene, V gene, D gene, CDR3 protein, CDR3 DNA. A D gene is named only where the DNA matches it firmly. Size is omitted from some rows. Given values are once, few, many or a class for expanded clones.

>.|TRBJ2-7|TRBV5-1|.
CAGSLRTYEQYF
TGCGCCGGCAGCTTGCGAACCTACGAGCAGTACTTC
>few|TRBJ2-7|TRBV19|.
CASSMDRATYEQYF
TGTGCCAGTAGTATGGACAGAGCTACCTACGAGCAGTACTTC
>many|TRBJ1-1|TRBV5-1|.
CASSSLGGTEAFF
TGCGCCAGCAGTTCGCTAGGGGGCACTGAAGCTTTCTTT
>many|TRBJ1-6|TRBV2|.
CASSLGPTPYSPLHF
TGTGCCAGCAGTCTCGGGCCGACACCCTATTCACCCCTCCACTTT
>many|TRBJ2-7|TRBV7-9|.
CASSPEGKYYEQYF
TGTGCCAGCAGCCCCGAAGGCAAATACTACGAGCAGTACTTC
>.|TRBJ2-5|TRBV4-1|TRBD2
CASSPMTSGHEETQYF
TGCGCCAGCAGCCCCATGACTAGCGGTCACGAAGAGACCCAGTACTTC
>many|TRBJ1-1|TRBV7-9|.
CASSLVTGEHEAFF
TGTGCCAGCAGCTTAGTGACGGGGGAGCATGAAGCTTTCTTT
>.|TRBJ1-2|TRBV6-4|.
CASSEGTDTNYGYTF
TGTGCCAGCAGTGAAGGAACGGACACTAACTATGGCTACACCTTC
>once|TRBJ1-1|TRBV29-1|TRBD1
CSVVSGQVNTEAFF
TGCAGCGTTGTGAGCGGACAGGTGAACACTGAAGCTTTCTTT
>.|TRBJ1-6|TRBV25-1|TRBD1
CASSEKDRVNSPLHF
TGTGCCAGCAGTGAAAAAGACAGGGTAAATTCACCCCTCCACTTT
>many|TRBJ2-7|TRBV29-1|.
CSVGGDFSYEQYF
TGCAGCGTTGGCGGGGACTTTTCCTACGAGCAGTACTTC
>.|TRBJ1-5|TRBV19|.
CASTPDRINQPQHF
TGTGCCAGTACCCCGGACAGAATCAATCAGCCCCAGCATTTT
>many|TRBJ1-5|TRBV16|.
CASSQLGDQPQHF
TGTGCCAGCAGCCAACTGGGGGATCAGCCCCAGCATTTT
>.|TRBJ1-5|TRBV7-9|.
CASSLVGTDSNQPQHF
TGTGCCAGCAGCTTGGTCGGTACAGATAGCAATCAGCCCCAGCATTTT
>many|TRBJ1-1|TRBV19|.
CASSMGARDEAFF
TGTGCCAGTAGTATGGGGGCTCGAGATGAAGCTTTCTTT
>.|TRBJ2-6|TRBV19|TRBD1
CASSPTGDNVLTF
TGTGCCAGTAGTCCGACAGGGGACAACGTCCTGACTTTC
>.|TRBJ1-4|TRBV20-1|.
CSASQRGEKLFF
TGCAGTGCTAGTCAAAGGGGCGAAAAACTGTTTTTT
>many|TRBJ1-5|TRBV7-2|.
CASGGASSNQPQHF
TGTGCCAGCGGCGGGGCGTCTAGCAATCAGCCCCAGCATTTT
>.|TRBJ1-1|TRBV10-3|.
CAISDWRATEAFF
TGTGCCATCAGTGATTGGAGGGCCACTGAAGCTTTCTTT
>.|TRBJ2-5|TRBV10-3|.
CASRDSGDAQYF
TGTGCCAGCAGGGACTCGGGAGACGCCCAGTACTTC
>few|TRBJ1-5|TRBV6-2/TRBV6-3|.
CASSYSRERNQPQHF
TGTGCCAGCAGCTACTCGCGGGAGCGCAATCAGCCCCAGCATTTT
>many|TRBJ1-6|TRBV7-9|.
CASSRGQMVSPLHF
TGTGCCAGCAGCCGAGGACAAATGGTATCACCCCTCCACTTT
>few|TRBJ1-5|TRBV7-9|.
CASSLDSQLGSNQPQHF
TGTGCCAGCAGCTTAGACTCACAGCTGGGATCCAATCAGCCCCAGCATTTT
>.|TRBJ2-2|TRBV7-8|.
CASSLSSVQGLTGELFF
TGTGCCAGCAGCTTAAGCTCCGTACAGGGCCTCACCGGGGAGCTGTTTTTT
>.|TRBJ2-7|TRBV5-4|.
CASSTESGEQYF
TGTGCCAGCAGCACAGAGTCGGGCGAGCAGTACTTC
>.|TRBJ1-2|TRBV10-2|.
CASAGRYLEGYTF
TGCGCCAGCGCGGGACGTTACCTTGAGGGCTACACCTTC
>.|TRBJ1-2|TRBV20-1|.
CSASPGTPTGGGHTF
TGCAGTGCTAGCCCCGGGACTCCCACAGGAGGTGGCCACACCTTC
>.|TRBJ2-2|TRBV19|TRBD1
CASSTRQGLGELFF
TGTGCCAGTAGTACCCGACAGGGGCTCGGGGAGCTGTTTTTT
>.|TRBJ1-1|TRBV7-2|.
CASSRPLPEGTEAFF
TGTGCCAGCAGCCGACCCCTACCCGAGGGCACTGAAGCTTTCTTT
>.|TRBJ2-5|TRBV29-1|TRBD2
CSETSGGAQETQYF
TGCAGCGAGACTAGCGGGGGGGCACAAGAGACCCAGTACTTC
>many|TRBJ1-3|TRBV20-1|TRBD1
CSATQGVGNTIYF
TGCAGTGCTACCCAGGGGGTGGGAAACACCATATATTTT
>.|TRBJ2-7|TRBV4-1|TRBD2
CASSQEGLADPYEQYF
TGCGCCAGCAGCCAAGAGGGGCTAGCGGACCCCTACGAGCAGTACTTC
>few|TRBJ2-2|TRBV7-2|.
CASSLREWDPNTGELFF
TGTGCCAGCAGCTTACGGGAATGGGACCCGAACACCGGGGAGCTGTTTTTT
>.|TRBJ2-5|TRBV13|TRBD2
CASSYWTSGRSGETQYF
TGTGCCAGCAGTTATTGGACTAGCGGGAGGTCAGGGGAGACCCAGTACTTC
>.|TRBJ1-2|TRBV2|TRBD1
CARGDRVFSYTF
TGTGCCAGAGGGGACAGGGTGTTTAGCTACACCTTC
>.|TRBJ1-1|TRBV7-2|TRBD1
CASSFRGNPAFF
TGTGCCAGCAGCTTCAGGGGGAACCCAGCTTTCTTT
>.|TRBJ1-5|TRBV7-9|.
CASSRGPGQPQHF
TGTGCCAGCAGCCGGGGACCGGGCCAGCCCCAGCATTTT
>.|TRBJ2-2|TRBV4-3|.
CASSQGPGRYTGELFF
TGCGCCAGCAGCCAAGGCCCGGGGAGGTACACCGGGGAGCTGTTTTTT
>.|TRBJ1-1|TRBV10-3|.
CAGGGSWVGAFF
TGTGCCGGGGGGGGATCCTGGGTTGGAGCTTTCTTT
>few|TRBJ1-1|TRBV7-6|.
CASSLEGRILNTEAFF
TGTGCCAGCAGCTTAGAGGGACGGATCCTTAACACTGAAGCTTTCTTT
>many|TRBJ1-6|TRBV5-1|TRBD1
CARNLGQLHF
TGCGCCAGGAACTTGGGACAGCTCCACTTT
>.|TRBJ2-7|TRBV9|.
CASSVDGLRFYEQYF
TGTGCCAGCAGCGTAGACGGCCTGAGGTTCTACGAGCAGTACTTC
>once|TRBJ2-7|TRBV19|TRBD2
CASSGLAGGEEQYF
TGTGCCAGTAGCGGACTAGCGGGAGGGGAAGAGCAGTACTTC
>.|TRBJ2-5|TRBV2|.
CASRGAGQSGETQYF
TGTGCCAGCAGAGGTGCGGGGCAGTCTGGGGAGACCCAGTACTTC
>many|TRBJ1-2|TRBV9|.
CASSVDEIGGYTF
TGTGCCAGCAGCGTAGATGAGATCGGGGGCTACACCTTC
>few|TRBJ1-3|TRBV25-1|.
CASSGSRFSGNTIYF
TGTGCCAGCAGTGGGTCGAGGTTCTCTGGAAACACCATATATTTT
>few|TRBJ1-1|TRBV3-1|.
CASSRAGSTTEAFF
TGTGCCAGCAGCCGAGCAGGGTCGACCACTGAAGCTTTCTTT
>many|TRBJ1-5|TRBV10-3|.
CATSGQGNQPQHF
TGTGCCACTTCAGGGCAAGGCAATCAGCCCCAGCATTTT